The 11 T cell receptor beta chains below all came from one sample that was sequenced in a study of T cells after yellow fever vaccination. TCRdb itself ran the 5' RACE reads through MiXCR, one entry per CDR3 protein. The data contain some 26,000 distinct CDR3 sequences, approximately 3.2% of them singletons. Sequencing was performed on PBMCs, either bulk or a sorted T-cell subset (CD4+, CD8+, memory, or dextramer-sorted; not recorded which), taken around 45 days after the first yellow fever vaccination. These receptors were taken from a young man who received the YFV17D yellow fever vaccine.

This clonotype was found many times. This sequence joins TRBV11-2 and TRBJ2-1; D assignment may be TRBD1 or TRBD2 (5 bases each). The CDR3 is made up of 14 amino acids. The V end was cut by 0 bases, the J end by 10 bases, with 13 bases between. Germline V CDR1 and CDR2: SGHAT, FQNNGV. The CDR3 nucleotides read TGTGCCAGCAGCTTAGAGGTTGGGGGTGGCGAGCAGTTCTTC. Translating it yields CASSLEVGGGEQFF.

This clonotype was counted at least ten times. The genes are TRBV7-2 and TRBJ2-3; D remains unclear. This CDR3 is built from 13 residues. V was shortened by 5 bases and J by 5 bases, with 11 bases between the two germline ends. The germline gives CDR1 SGHTA, CDR2 FQGNSA. The CDR3 sequence: CASSQNFGDTQYF. DNA for the CDR3: TGTGCCAGCAGCCAAAATTTTGGAGATACGCAGTATTTT.

This clonotype was detected only a few times. The chain couples TRBV7-2 to TRBJ2-2; TRBD2 might be the D (7 bases). Per the germline V gene, CDR1 is SGHTA and CDR2 is FQGNSA. The CDR3 consists of 15 residues. Trimming removed 5 bases from V and 5 bases from J, with 15 bases in between. For the CDR3, the DNA is TGTGCCAGCAGCCCGGGGGGCCCGGGTACCGGGGAGCTGTTTTTT. Protein sequence: CASSPGGPGTGELFF.

This clonotype showed up many times. This chain links TRBV6-2 or TRBV6-3 with TRBJ1-1; D may be TRBD1 (6 bases). Trimming stripped 3 bases from V and 3 bases from J, with 11 bases between. The CDR3 length is 14 residues. Germline CDR1 MNHEY, CDR2 SVGEGT. CDR3 coding DNA: TGTGCCAGCAGTTATCTGCAGGGGTACACTGAAGCTTTCTTT. Its translation: CASSYLQGYTEAFF.

This clonotype was found many times. The junction and the germline gene differ at one end; a read error may be behind it. The CDR3 DNA follows: TGTGCCAGCAGCTTGTGGCAGTCAGCGGTCTTC. It is translated as CASSLWQSAVF. The chain joins TRBV5-6 to TRBJ2-1; weak D call: TRBD2 (5 bases). The length of the CDR3 is 11 residues. The germline V gene has CDR1 SGHDT and CDR2 YYEEEE.

This clonotype ranks as medium-sized. V is TRBV4-2 and J is TRBJ2-7; D is possibly TRBD1 (5 bases). The CDR3 totals 13 residues. V lost 4 bases, J lost 1 base, and 8 bases lay in between. From germline, CDR1 is LGHNA and CDR2 YNFKEQ. For the CDR3, the DNA is TGTGCCAGCAGCCCGGACACATCCTACGAGCAGTACTTC. This sequence encodes CASSPDTSYEQYF.

This clonotype is medium-sized. The V gene is TRBV7-2, the J gene TRBJ2-5; possibly TRBD2 for D (6 bases). This CDR3 contains 15 residues. The germline CDR1 and CDR2 sequences are SGHTA and FQGNSA. V was pared by 2 bases and J by 2 bases, with 12 bases between. CDR3 amino acids: CASSLLLAGQETQYF. CDR3 in DNA: TGTGCCAGCAGCTTATTATTGGCGGGACAAGAGACCCAGTACTTC. Full variable domain (rest looked up from reference TRBV7-2 and TRBJ2-5): GAGVSQSPSNKVTEKGKDVELRCDPISGHTALYWYRQSLGQGLEFLIYFQGNSAPDKSGLPSDRFSAERTGGSVSTLTIQRTQQEDSAVYLCASSLLLAGQETQYFGPGTRLLVL.

There are many counts of this clonotype. The genes are TRBV14 and TRBJ1-4, with 10 bases matching TRBD1. With V trimmed by 6 bases and J by 8 bases, 9 bases remained unmatched. This CDR3 has 15 amino acids. Germline V gene lookup returns CDR1 SGHDN and CDR2 FVKESK. CDR3 protein: CASSFDRGRREKLFF. In DNA form, the CDR3 reads TGTGCCAGCAGTTTTGACAGGGGGCGACGAGAAAAACTGTTTTTT.

This clonotype is medium-sized (0.01 to 0.1%) in the sample. The chain is built from TRBV20-1 and TRBJ2-5, with D perhaps TRBD1 or TRBD2 (6 bases each). CDR3 length: 12 amino acids. Trimming took 3 bases from V and 3 from J, leaving 8 bases between them. Per germline, CDR1 DFQATT and CDR2 SNEGSKA (reference sequence). CDR3 protein: CSARGGEETQYF. The DNA of the CDR3 is TGCAGTGCTAGGGGGGGCGAAGAGACCCAGTACTTC.

Many counts were recorded for this clonotype. The rearrangement joins TRBV28 to TRBJ2-5, with 8 positions matching TRBD1. This CDR3 region has 14 residues. CDR1 is MDHEN and CDR2 is SYDVKM in the germline V gene. J lost 5 bases, V lost 5 bases, and 7 bases had no gene match. The DNA of the CDR3 is TGTGCCAGCAGTAGGACAGGGATAGTCGAGACCCAGTACTTC. It is translated as CASSRTGIVETQYF.

This clonotype was seen ten or more times. The gene calls are TRBV5-4 and TRBJ2-1; TRBD1 aligns across 10 bases. Germline CDR1 SGHNT, CDR2 YYREEE (reference sequence). The trim removed 5 bases at V and 8 bases at J, leaving 13 bases unmatched. This CDR3 has 16 residues. CDR3 DNA: TGTGCCAGCAGTTCCCTATCCGGGACAGGGGTGGATGAGCAGTTCTTC. Translating it yields CASSSLSGTGVDEQFF.